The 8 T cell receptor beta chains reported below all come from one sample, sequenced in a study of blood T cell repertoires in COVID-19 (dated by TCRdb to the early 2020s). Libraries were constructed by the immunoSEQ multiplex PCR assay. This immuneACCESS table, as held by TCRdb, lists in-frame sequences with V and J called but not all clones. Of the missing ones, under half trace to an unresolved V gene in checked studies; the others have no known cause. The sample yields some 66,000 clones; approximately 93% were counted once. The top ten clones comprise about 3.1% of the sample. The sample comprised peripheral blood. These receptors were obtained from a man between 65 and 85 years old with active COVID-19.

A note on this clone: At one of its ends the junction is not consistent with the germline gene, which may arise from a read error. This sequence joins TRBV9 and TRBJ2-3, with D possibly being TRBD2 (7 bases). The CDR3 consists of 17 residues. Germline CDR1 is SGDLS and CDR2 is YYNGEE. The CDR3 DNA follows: TGTGCCCGCAGCGTAGAGGGAGGGGGGGCCGCGACAGATACGCAGTATTTT. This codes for CARSVEGGGAATDTQYF.

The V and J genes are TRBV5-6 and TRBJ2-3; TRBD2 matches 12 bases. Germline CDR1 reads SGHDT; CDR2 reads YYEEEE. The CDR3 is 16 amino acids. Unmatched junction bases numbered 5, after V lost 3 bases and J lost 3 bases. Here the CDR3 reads CASSSRLAGVTDTQYF. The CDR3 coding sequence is TGTGCCAGCAGCTCGAGACTAGCGGGGGTTACAGATACGCAGTATTTT.

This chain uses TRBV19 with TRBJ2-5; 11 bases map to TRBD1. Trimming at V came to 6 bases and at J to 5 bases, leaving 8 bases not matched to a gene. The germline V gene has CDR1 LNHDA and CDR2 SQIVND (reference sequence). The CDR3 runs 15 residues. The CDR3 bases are TGTGCCAGTAGCAAACGGACAGGGGGCTCGGAGACCCAGTACTTC. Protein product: CASSKRTGGSETQYF.

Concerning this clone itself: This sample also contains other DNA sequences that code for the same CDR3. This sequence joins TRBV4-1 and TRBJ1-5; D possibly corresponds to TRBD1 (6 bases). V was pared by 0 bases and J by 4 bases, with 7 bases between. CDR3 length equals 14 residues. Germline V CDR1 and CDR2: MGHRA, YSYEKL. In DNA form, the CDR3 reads TGCGCCAGCAGCCAAGATAGGGGGAATCAGCCCCAGCATTTT. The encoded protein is CASSQDRGNQPQHF.

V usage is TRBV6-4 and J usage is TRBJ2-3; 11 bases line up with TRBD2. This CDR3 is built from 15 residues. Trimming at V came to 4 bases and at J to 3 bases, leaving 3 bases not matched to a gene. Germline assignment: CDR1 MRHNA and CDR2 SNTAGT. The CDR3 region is CASSVLAGGTDTQYF. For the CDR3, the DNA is TGTGCCAGCAGTGTTCTAGCGGGGGGTACAGATACGCAGTATTTT.

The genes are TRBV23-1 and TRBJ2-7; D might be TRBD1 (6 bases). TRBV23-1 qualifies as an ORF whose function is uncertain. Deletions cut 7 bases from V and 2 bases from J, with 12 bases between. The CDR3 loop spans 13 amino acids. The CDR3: CASIRDTPYEQYF. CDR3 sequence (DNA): TGCGCCAGCATCCGGGACACACCCTACGAGCAGTACTTC.

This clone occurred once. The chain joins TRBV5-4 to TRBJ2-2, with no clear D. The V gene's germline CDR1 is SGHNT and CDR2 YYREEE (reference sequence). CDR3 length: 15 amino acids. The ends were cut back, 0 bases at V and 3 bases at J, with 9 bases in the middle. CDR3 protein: CASSLGSQDTGELFF. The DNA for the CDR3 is TGTGCCAGCAGCTTGGGATCCCAGGACACCGGGGAGCTGTTTTTT.

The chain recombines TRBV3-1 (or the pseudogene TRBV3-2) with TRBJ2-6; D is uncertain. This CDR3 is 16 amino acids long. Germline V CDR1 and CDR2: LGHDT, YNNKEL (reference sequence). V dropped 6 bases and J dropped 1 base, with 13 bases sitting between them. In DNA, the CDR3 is TGTGCCAGCAGTCCGATTGCAGGATCTGGGGCCAACGTCCTGACTTTC. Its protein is CASSPIAGSGANVLTF.